This TCR beta chain was sequenced during a study of CD8+CD57+ T cells in acquired aplastic anemia. The V end was cut by 5 bases, the J end by 12 bases, with 25 bases between. The CDR3 has 15 amino acids. Germline V gene sequence: CDR1 SEHNR, CDR2 FQNEAQ (reference sequence). CD8+CD57+ cell expansion had been shown by flow cytometry in patients chosen for sequencing. TCR beta VDJ and CDR3 profiling used genomic DNA as template. In TCRdb, the reads were re-called with MiXCR into one record per CDR3 protein. The sample contains hundreds of thousands of distinct CDR3 sequences, approximately 86% of which appear only once.

The chain is built from TRBV7-9 and TRBJ1-1, with D tentatively TRBD1 (6 bases). The TCR comes from a human donor with aplastic anemia. The sequenced sample consisted of sorted CD4+, CD8+, or CD8+CD57+ T cells (not recorded which) from PBMCs. CDR3 residues: CASSPRTAPTATPFF. The CDR3 DNA follows: TGTGCCAGCAGCCCACGGACAGCGCCCACAGCTACACCTTTCTTT.